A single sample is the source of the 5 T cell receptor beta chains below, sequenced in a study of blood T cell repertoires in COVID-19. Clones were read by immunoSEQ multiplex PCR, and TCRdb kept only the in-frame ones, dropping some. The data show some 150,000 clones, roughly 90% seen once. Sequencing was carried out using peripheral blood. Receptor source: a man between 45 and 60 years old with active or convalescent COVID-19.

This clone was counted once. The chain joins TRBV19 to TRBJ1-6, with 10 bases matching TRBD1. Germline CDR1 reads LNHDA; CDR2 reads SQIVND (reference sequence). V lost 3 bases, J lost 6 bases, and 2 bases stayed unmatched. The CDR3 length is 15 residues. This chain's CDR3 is CASSMGDRGNSPLHF. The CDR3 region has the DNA TGTGCCAGTAGTATGGGGGACAGGGGTAATTCACCCCTCCACTTT.

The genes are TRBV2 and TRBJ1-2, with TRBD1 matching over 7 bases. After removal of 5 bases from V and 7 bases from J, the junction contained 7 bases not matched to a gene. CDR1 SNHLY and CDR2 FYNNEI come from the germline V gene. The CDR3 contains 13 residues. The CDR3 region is CASSPDREAGYTF. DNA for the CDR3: TGTGCCAGCAGTCCCGACAGGGAAGCTGGCTACACCTTC.

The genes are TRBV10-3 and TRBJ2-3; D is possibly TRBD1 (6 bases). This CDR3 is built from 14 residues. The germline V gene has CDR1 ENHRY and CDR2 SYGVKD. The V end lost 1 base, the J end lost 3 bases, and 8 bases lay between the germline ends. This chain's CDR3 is CAISEWTVTDTQYF. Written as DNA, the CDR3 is TGTGCCATCAGTGAGTGGACAGTAACAGATACGCAGTATTTT.

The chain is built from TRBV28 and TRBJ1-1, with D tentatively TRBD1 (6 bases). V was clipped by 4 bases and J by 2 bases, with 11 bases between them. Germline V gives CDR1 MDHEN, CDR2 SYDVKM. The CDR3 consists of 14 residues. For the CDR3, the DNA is TGTGCCAGCAGTTCCCTAGGGGGAAACACTGAAGCTTTCTTT. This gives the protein CASSSLGGNTEAFF. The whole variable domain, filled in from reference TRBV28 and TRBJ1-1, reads DVKVTQSSRYLVKRTGEKVFLECVQDMDHENMFWYRQDPGLGLRLIYFSYDVKMKEKGDIPEGYSVSREKKERFSLILESASTNQTSMYLCASSSLGGNTEAFFGQGTRLTVV.

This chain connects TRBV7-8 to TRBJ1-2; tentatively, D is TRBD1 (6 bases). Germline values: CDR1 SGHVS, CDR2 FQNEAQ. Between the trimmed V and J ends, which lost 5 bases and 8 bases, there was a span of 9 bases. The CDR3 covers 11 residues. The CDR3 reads CASSATGGYTF. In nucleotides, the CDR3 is TGTGCCAGCAGCGCCACAGGGGGCTACACCTTC.